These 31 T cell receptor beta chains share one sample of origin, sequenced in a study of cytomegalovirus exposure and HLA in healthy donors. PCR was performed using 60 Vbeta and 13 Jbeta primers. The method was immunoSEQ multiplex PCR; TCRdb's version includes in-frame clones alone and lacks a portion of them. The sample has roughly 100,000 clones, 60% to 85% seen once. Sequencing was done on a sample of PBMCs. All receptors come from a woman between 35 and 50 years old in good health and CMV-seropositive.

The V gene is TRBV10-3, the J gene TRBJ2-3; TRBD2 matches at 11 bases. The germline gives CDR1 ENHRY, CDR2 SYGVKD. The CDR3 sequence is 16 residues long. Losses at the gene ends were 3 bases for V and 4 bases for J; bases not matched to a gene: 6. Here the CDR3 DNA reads TGTGCCATCAGTGAAACCCGGACTAGCGGGTCAGATACGCAGTATTTT. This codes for CAISETRTSGSDTQYF.

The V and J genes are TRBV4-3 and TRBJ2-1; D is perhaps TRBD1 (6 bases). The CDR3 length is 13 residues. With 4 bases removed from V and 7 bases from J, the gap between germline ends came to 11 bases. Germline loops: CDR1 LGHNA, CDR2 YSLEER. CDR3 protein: CASSRGQLNEQFF. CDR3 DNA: TGCGCCAGCAGCCGAGGACAGTTAAATGAGCAGTTCTTC.

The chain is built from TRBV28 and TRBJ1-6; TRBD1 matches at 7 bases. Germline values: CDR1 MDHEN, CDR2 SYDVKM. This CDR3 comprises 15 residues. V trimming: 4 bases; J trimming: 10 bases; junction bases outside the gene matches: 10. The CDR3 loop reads CASSWTGGLGSPLHF. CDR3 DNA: TGTGCCAGCAGTTGGACAGGTGGCTTGGGATCACCCCTCCACTTT.

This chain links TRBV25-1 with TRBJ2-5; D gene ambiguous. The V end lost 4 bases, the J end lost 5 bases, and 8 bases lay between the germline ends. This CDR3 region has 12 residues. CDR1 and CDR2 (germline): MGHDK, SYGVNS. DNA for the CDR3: TGTGCCAGCAGTGTGGCCGGGGAGACCCAGTACTTC. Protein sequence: CASSVAGETQYF.

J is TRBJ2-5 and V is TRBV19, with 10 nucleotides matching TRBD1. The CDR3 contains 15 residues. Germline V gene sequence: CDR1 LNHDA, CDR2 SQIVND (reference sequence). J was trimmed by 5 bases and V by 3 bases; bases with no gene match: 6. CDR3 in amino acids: CASSIPGQGWETQYF. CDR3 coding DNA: TGTGCCAGTAGTATCCCGGGACAGGGGTGGGAGACCCAGTACTTC.

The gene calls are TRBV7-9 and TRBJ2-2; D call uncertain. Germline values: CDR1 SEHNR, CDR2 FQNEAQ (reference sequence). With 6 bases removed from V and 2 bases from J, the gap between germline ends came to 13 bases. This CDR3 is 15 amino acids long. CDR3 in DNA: TGTGCCAGCAGTCGGCCAACGACTAACACCGGGGAGCTGTTTTTT. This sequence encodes CASSRPTTNTGELFF. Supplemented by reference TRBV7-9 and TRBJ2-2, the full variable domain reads DTGVSQNPRHKITKRGQNVTFRCDPISEHNRLYWYRQTLGQGPEFLTYFQNEAQLEKSRLLSDRFSAERPKGSFSTLEIQRTEQGDSAMYLCASSRPTTNTGELFFGEGSRLTVL.

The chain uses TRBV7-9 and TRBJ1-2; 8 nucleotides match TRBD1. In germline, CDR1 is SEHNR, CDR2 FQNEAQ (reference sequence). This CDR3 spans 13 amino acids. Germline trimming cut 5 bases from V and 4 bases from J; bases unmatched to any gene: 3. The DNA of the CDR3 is TGTGCCAGCAGCCAGGGGGCTGGCTATGGCTACACCTTC. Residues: CASSQGAGYGYTF. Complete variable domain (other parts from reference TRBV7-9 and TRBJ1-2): DTGVSQNPRHKITKRGQNVTFRCDPISEHNRLYWYRQTLGQGPEFLTYFQNEAQLEKSRLLSDRFSAERPKGSFSTLEIQRTEQGDSAMYLCASSQGAGYGYTFGSGTRLTVV.

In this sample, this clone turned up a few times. In DNA form, the CDR3 reads TGTGCCAGTAGTATAGGCCAGGGGTACACTGAAGCTTTCTTT. Its protein product is CASSIGQGYTEAFF. The genes are TRBV19 and TRBJ1-1, with D possibly TRBD1 on 6 matching bases. Germline values: CDR1 LNHDA, CDR2 SQIVND (reference sequence). The germline V and J ends were trimmed by 1 base and 3 bases, with 9 bases remaining between them. The CDR3 is 14 amino acids.

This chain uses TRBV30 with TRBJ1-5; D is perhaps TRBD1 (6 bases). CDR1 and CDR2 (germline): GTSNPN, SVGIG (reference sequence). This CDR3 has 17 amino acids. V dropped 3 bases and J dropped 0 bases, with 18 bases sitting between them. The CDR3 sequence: CAWRGFGGRYSNQPQHF. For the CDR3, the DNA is TGTGCCTGGAGAGGGTTTGGGGGCCGATATAGCAATCAGCCCCAGCATTTT.

CDR3 protein: CASSQDNSGIDTQYF. CDR3 coding DNA: TGCGCCAGCAGCCAAGACAACAGCGGTATAGATACGCAGTATTTT. The rearrangement uses TRBV4-3 and TRBJ2-3, with a tentative D call TRBD2 (5 bases). This CDR3 is 15 amino acids long. Germline V CDR1 and CDR2: LGHNA, YSLEER. V was trimmed by 0 bases and J by 5 bases, leaving 12 bases between them.

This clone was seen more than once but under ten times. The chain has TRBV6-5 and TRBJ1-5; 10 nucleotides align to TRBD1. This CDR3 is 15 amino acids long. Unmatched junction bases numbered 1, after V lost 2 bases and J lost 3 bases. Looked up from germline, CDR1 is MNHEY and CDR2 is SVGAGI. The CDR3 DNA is TGTGCCAGCAGTTACGGGACAGGGGCCAATCAGCCCCAGCATTTT. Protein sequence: CASSYGTGANQPQHF.

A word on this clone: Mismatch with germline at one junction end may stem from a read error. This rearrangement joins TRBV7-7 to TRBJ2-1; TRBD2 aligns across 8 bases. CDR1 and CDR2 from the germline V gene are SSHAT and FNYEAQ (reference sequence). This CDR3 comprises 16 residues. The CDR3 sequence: CASSFEFRGGRDEQFF. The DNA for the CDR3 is TGTGCTAGCAGCTTCGAATTCCGGGGGGGCCGGGATGAGCAGTTCTTC.

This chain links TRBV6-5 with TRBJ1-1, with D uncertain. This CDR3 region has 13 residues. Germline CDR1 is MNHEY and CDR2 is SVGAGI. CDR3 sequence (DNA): TGTGCTTCTAGCCGGGCCGGGTCCACTGAAGCTTTCTTT. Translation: CASSRAGSTEAFF.

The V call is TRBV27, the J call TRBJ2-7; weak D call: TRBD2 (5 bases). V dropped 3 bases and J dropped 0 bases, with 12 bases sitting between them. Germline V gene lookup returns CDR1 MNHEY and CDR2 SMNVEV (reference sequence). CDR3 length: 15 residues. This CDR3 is CASSFNGLHSYEQYF. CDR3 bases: TGTGCCAGCAGTTTTAACGGACTGCACTCCTACGAGCAGTACTTC.

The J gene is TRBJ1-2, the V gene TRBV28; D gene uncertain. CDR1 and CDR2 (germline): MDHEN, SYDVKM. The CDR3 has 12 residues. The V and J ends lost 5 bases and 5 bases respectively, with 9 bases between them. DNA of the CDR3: TGTGCCAGCAGTCGACTGAATTATGGCTACACCTTC. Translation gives CASSRLNYGYTF.

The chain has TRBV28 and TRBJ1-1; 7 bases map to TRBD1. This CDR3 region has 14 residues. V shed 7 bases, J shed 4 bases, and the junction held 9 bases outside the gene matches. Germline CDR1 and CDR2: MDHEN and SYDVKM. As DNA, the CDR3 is TGTGCCAGCATCCTGACAGGGTGGGGCACTGAAGCTTTCTTT. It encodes CASILTGWGTEAFF.

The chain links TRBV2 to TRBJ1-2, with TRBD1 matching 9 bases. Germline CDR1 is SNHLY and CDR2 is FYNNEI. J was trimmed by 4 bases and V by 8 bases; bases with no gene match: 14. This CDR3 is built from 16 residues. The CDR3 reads CASGPDRGRRGYGYTF. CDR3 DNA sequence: TGTGCCAGCGGCCCTGACAGGGGGAGGCGTGGCTATGGCTACACCTTC.

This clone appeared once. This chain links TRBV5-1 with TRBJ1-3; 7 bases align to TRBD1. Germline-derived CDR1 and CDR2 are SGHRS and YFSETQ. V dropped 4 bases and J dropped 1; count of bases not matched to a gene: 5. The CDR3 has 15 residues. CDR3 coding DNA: TGCGCCAGCAGCCTAGACAGGGAGTCTGGAAACACCATATATTTT. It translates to CASSLDRESGNTIYF.

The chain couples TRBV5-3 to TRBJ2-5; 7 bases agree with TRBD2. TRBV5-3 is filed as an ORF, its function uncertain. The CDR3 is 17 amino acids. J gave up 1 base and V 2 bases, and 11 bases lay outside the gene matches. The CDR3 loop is CARSFFYSGGSQETQYF. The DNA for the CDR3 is TGTGCCAGAAGCTTTTTCTACTCGGGGGGAAGCCAAGAGACCCAGTACTTC.

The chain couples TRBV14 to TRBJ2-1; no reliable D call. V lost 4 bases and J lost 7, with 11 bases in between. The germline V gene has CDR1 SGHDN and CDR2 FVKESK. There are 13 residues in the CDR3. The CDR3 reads CASSPRTYNEQFF. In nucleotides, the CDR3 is TGTGCCAGCAGCCCACGCACTTATAATGAGCAGTTCTTC.

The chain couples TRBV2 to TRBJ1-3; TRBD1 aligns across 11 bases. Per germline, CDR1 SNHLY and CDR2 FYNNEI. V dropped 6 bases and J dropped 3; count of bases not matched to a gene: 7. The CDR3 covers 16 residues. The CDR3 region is CASRTSDRGLGNTIYF. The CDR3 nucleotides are TGTGCCAGCAGGACCTCGGACAGGGGGCTTGGAAACACCATATATTTT.

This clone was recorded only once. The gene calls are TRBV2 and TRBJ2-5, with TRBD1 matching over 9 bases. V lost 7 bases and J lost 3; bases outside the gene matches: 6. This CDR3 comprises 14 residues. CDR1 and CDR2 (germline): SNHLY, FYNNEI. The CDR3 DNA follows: TGTGCCAGCATTTCCGACAGGGGGAAAGAGACCCAGTACTTC. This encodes CASISDRGKETQYF.

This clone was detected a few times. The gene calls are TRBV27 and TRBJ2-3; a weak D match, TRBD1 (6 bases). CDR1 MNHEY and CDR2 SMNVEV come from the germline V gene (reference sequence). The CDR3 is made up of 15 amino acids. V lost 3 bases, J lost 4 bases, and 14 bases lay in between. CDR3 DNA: TGTGCCAGCAGTTTTGCATCAGGGGTTGCAGATACGCAGTATTTT. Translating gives CASSFASGVADTQYF.

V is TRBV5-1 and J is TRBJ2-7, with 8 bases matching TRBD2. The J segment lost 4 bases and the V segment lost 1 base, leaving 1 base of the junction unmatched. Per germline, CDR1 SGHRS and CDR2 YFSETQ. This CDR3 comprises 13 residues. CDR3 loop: CASSLTSGYEQYF. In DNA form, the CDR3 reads TGCGCCAGCAGCTTGACTAGCGGTTACGAGCAGTACTTC.

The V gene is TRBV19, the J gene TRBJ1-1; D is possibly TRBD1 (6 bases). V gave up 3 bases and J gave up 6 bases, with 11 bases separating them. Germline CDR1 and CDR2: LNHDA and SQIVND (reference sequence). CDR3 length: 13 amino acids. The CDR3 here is CASSIRGAAEAFF. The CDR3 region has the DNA TGTGCCAGTAGTATTCGGGGGGCGGCTGAAGCTTTCTTT. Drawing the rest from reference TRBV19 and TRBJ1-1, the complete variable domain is DGGITQSPKYLFRKEGQNVTLSCEQNLNHDAMYWYRQDPGQGLRLIYYSQIVNDFQKGDIAEGYSVSREKKESFPLTVTSAQKNPTAFYLCASSIRGAAEAFFGQGTRLTVV.

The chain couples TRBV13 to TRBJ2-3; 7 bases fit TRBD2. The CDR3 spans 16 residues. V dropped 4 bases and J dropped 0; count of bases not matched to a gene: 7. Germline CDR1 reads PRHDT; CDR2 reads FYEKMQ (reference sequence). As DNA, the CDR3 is TGTGCCAGCAGCTCCGCGGGACTATCCAGCACAGATACGCAGTATTTT. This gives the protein CASSSAGLSSTDTQYF.

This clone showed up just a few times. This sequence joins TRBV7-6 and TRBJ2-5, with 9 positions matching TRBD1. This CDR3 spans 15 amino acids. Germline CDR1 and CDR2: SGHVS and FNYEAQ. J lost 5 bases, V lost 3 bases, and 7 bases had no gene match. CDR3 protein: CASSFMTGGAETQYF. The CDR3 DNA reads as TGTGCCAGCAGCTTTATGACAGGGGGTGCGGAGACCCAGTACTTC. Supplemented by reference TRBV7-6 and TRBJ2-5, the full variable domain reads GAGVSQSPRYKVTKRGQDVALRCDPISGHVSLYWYRQALGQGPEFLTYFNYEAQQDKSGLPNDRFSAERPEGSISTLTIQRTEQRDSAMYRCASSFMTGGAETQYFGPGTRLLVL.

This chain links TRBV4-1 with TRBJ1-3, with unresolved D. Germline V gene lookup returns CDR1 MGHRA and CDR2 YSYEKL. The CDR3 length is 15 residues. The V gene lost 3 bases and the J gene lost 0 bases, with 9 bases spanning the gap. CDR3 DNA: TGCGCCAGCAGCCACCGGGTCCCCTCTGGAAACACCATATATTTT. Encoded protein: CASSHRVPSGNTIYF.

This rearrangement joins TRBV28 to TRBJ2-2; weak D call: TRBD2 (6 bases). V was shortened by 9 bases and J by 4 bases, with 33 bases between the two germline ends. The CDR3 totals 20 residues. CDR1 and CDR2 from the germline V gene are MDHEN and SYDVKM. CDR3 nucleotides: TGTGCCAGTCTGAACTCCTTGGCCGGGGAGGTCCACTCTCCCACCGGGGAGCTGTTTTTT. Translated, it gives CASLNSLAGEVHSPTGELFF. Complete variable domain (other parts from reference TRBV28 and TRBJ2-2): DVKVTQSSRYLVKRTGEKVFLECVQDMDHENMFWYRQDPGLGLRLIYFSYDVKMKEKGDIPEGYSVSREKKERFSLILESASTNQTSMYLCASLNSLAGEVHSPTGELFFGEGSRLTVL.

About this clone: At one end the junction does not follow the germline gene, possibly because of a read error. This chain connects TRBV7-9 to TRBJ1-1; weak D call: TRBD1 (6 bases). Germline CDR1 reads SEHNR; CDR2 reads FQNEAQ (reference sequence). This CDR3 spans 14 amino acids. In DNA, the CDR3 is TGTTCCAGCAGTCGTACCGGGACAATTACTGAAGCTTTCTTT. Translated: CSSSRTGTITEAFF.

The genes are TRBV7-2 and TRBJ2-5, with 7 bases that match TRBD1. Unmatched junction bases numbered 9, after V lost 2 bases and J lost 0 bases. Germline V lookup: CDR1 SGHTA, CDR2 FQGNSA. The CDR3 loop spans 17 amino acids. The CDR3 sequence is CASSLSFGTAYQETQYF. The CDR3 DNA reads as TGTGCCAGCAGCTTATCCTTCGGGACAGCCTACCAAGAGACCCAGTACTTC. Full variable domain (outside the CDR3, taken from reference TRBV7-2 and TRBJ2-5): GAGVSQSPSNKVTEKGKDVELRCDPISGHTALYWYRQSLGQGLEFLIYFQGNSAPDKSGLPSDRFSAERTGGSVSTLTIQRTQQEDSAVYLCASSLSFGTAYQETQYFGPGTRLLVL.